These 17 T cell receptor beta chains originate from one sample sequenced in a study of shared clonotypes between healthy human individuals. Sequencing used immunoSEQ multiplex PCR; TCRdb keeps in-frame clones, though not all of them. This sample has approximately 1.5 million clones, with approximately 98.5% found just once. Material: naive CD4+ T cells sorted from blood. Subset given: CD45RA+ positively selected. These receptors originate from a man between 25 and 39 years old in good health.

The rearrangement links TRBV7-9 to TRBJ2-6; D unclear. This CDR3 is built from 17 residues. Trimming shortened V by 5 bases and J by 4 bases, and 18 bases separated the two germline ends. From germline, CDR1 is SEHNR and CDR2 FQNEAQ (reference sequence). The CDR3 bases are TGTGCCAGCAGCCCACCCCAGATCACGGAAGGGGCCAACGTCCTGACTTTC. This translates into CASSPPQITEGANVLTF.

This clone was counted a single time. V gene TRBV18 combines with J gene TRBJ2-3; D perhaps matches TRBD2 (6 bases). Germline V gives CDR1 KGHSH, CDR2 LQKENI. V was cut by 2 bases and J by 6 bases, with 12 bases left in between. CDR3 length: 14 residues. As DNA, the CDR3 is TGTGCCAGCTCACCAAATACGGGAGCTGATACGCAGTATTTT. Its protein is CASSPNTGADTQYF.

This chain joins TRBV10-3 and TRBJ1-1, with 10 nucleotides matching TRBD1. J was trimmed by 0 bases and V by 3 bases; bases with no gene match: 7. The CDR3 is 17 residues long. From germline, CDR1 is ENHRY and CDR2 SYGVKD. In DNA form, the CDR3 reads TGTGCCATCAGTGAACAAAGGGACAGGGGCTTGAACACTGAAGCTTTCTTT. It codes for CAISEQRDRGLNTEAFF.

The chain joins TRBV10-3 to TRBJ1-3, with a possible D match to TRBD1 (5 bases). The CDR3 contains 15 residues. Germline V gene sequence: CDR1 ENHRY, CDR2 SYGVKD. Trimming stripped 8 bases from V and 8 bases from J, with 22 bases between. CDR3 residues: CAIGLKGNSRDTIYF. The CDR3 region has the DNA TGTGCCATCGGGTTAAAGGGGAACTCGAGAGACACCATATATTTT.

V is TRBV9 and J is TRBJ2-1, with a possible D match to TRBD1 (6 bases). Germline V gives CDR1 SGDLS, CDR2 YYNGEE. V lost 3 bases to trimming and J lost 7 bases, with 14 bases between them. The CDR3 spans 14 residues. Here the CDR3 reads CASSARDTINEQFF. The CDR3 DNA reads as TGTGCCAGCAGCGCCCGGGACACCATAAATGAGCAGTTCTTC.

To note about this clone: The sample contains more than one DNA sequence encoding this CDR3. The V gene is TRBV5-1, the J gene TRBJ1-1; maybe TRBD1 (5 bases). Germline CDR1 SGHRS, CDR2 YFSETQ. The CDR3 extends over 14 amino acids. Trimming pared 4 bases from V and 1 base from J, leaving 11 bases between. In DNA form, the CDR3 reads TGCGCCAGCAGCCGTACGACAGAGAACACTGAAGCTTTCTTT. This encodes CASSRTTENTEAFF.

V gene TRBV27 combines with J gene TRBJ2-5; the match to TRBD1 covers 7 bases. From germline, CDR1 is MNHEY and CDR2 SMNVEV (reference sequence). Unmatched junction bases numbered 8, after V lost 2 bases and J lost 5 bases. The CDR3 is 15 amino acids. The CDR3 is CASSLQKTGTETQYF. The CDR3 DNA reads TGTGCCAGCAGTTTACAGAAGACAGGGACGGAGACCCAGTACTTC.

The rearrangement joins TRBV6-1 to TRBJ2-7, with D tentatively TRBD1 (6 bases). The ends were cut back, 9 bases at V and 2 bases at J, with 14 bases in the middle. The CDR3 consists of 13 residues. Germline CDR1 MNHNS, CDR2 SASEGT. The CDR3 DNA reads TGTGCCAGTCAAGTAGGGGGACCCTACGAGCAGTACTTC. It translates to CASQVGGPYEQYF.

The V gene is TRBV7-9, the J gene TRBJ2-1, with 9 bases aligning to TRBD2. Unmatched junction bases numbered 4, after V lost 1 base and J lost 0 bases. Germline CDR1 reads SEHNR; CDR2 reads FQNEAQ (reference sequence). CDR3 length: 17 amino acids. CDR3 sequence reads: CASSLGQTSGSYNEQFF. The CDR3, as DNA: TGTGCCAGCAGCTTAGGACAGACTAGCGGCTCCTACAATGAGCAGTTCTTC.

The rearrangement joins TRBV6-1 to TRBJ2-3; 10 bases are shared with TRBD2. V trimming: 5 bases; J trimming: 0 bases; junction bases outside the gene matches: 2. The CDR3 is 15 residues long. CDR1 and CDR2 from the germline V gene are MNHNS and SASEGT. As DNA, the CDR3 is TGTGCCAGCAGTACGACTAGCGGGAGCACAGATACGCAGTATTTT. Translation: CASSTTSGSTDTQYF.

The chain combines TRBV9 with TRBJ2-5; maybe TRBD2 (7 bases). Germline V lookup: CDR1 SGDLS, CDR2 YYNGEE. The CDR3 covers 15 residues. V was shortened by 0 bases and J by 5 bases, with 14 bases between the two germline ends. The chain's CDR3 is CASSVVGGAVETQYF. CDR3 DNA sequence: TGTGCCAGCAGCGTAGTAGGGGGGGCAGTTGAGACCCAGTACTTC.

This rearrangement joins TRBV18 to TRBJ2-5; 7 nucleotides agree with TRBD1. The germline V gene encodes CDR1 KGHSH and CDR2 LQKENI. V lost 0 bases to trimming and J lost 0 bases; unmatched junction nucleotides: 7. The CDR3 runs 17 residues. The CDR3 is CASSPPSPGGDQETQYF. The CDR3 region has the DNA TGTGCCAGCTCACCACCGTCCCCAGGGGGTGACCAAGAGACCCAGTACTTC.

The CDR3: CASSERAANTEAFF. CDR3 bases: TGCGCCAGCAGTGAGCGGGCAGCAAACACTGAAGCTTTCTTT. The chain recombines TRBV10-1 with TRBJ1-1; D is ambiguous. Per germline, CDR1 WNHNN and CDR2 SYGVQD (reference sequence). CDR3 length: 14 residues. Trimming took off 2 bases at V and 2 bases at J, with 9 bases between the two ends.

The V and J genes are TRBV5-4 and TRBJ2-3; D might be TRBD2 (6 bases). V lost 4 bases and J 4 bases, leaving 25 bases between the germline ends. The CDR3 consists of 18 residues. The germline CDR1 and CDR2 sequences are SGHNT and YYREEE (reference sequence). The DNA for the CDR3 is TGTGCCAGCAGCGGAGCCGGGGGTGGTCTAGGGATCGCAGATACGCAGTATTTT. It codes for CASSGAGGGLGIADTQYF.

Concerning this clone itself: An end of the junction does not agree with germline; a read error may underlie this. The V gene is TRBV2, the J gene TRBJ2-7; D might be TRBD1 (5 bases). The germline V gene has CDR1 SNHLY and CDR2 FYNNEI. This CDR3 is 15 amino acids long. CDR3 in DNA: TGTGCCAGTAGTGGGGCGCGACGGTTCTCCTACGAGCAGTACTTC. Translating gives CASSGARRFSYEQYF.

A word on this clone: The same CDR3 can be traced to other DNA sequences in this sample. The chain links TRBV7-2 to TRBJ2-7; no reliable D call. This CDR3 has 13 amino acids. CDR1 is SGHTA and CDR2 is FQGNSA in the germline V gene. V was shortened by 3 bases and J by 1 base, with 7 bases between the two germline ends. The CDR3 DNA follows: TGTGCCAGCAGCTTCGGTGGATCCTACGAGCAGTACTTC. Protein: CASSFGGSYEQYF.

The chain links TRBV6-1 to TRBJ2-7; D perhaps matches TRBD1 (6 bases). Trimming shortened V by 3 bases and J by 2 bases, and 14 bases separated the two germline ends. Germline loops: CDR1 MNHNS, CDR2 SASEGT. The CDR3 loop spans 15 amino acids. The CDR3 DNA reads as TGTGCCAGCAGTGAGATGACAGGCGCCACCTACGAGCAGTACTTC. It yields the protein CASSEMTGATYEQYF.